The 16 T cell receptor beta chains given below trace back to one sample, sequenced in a study of T cell changes during pregnancy in multiple sclerosis. Sequencing used immunoSEQ multiplex PCR; TCRdb keeps in-frame clones, though not all of them. The sample consists of under 60,000 clones, around 92% of them appearing once. This specimen was CD4+ T cells from peripheral blood mononuclear cells, taken after pregnancy. The receptors were gathered from a female donor with multiple sclerosis, enrolled in a pregnancy study.

V is TRBV10-3 and J is TRBJ2-6, with D tentatively TRBD1 (5 bases). Trimming shortened V by 6 bases and J by 0 bases, and 6 bases separated the two germline ends. Germline CDR1 and CDR2: ENHRY and SYGVKD. CDR3 length: 14 residues. CDR3 in amino acids: CAIRGVSGANVLTF. The CDR3 nucleotides read TGTGCCATCAGAGGGGTCTCTGGGGCCAACGTCCTGACTTTC.

This clone was detected only once. The rearrangement links TRBV21-1 to TRBJ1-1; the table names TRBD1, a call not compared with the DNA. TRBV21-1 has pseudogene status. The CDR3 has 19 residues. This CDR3 is CASSLPSPRDRVLDTEAFF. CDR3 nucleotide sequence: TGTGCCAGCAGCCTACCCTCCCCCCGGGACAGGGTTTTGGACACTGAAGCTTTCTTT.

The chain has TRBV12-5 and TRBJ2-3, with TRBD1 identical over 9 bases. CDR1 LGHNT and CDR2 FRNRAP come from the germline V gene. The CDR3 has 18 residues. V was pared by 1 base and J by 2 bases, with 10 bases of the junction left unmatched. CDR3 region: CASGLGLWDRALTDTQYF. The CDR3 DNA reads as TGTGCTAGTGGTTTGGGGTTGTGGGACAGGGCGCTCACAGATACGCAGTATTTT.

The chain uses TRBV7-2 and TRBJ1-4; tentatively, D is TRBD1 (5 bases). Germline loops: CDR1 SGHTA, CDR2 FQGNSA. With 2 bases removed from V and 3 bases from J, the gap between germline ends came to 10 bases. This CDR3 comprises 15 residues. CDR3 loop: CASSLMGQANEKLFF. The CDR3 DNA is TGTGCCAGCAGCTTAATGGGGCAGGCTAATGAAAAACTGTTTTTT.

The chain carries TRBV7-2 and TRBJ2-3; D not resolved. CDR1 and CDR2 (germline): SGHTA, FQGNSA. With 3 bases removed from V and 4 bases from J, the gap between germline ends came to 5 bases. The CDR3 length is 12 residues. CDR3 residues: CASSFRADTQYF. The CDR3 DNA reads TGTGCCAGCAGCTTTCGAGCAGATACGCAGTATTTT.

The genes are TRBV30 and TRBJ2-1, with D possibly being TRBD2 (6 bases). Germline CDR1 reads GTSNPN; CDR2 reads SVGIG (reference sequence). The CDR3 length is 13 residues. The V end was cut by 0 bases, the J end by 4 bases, with 7 bases between. The CDR3 sequence is CAWSVSGYNEQFF. CDR3 DNA: TGTGCCTGGAGTGTAAGCGGGTACAATGAGCAGTTCTTC.

The chain has TRBV9 and TRBJ2-1; D possibly corresponds to TRBD1 (5 bases). V was clipped by 0 bases and J by 5 bases, with 12 bases between them. CDR1 and CDR2 from the germline V gene are SGDLS and YYNGEE. The CDR3 loop spans 15 amino acids. The CDR3 loop reads CASSVGLLTDNEQFF. For the CDR3, the DNA is TGTGCCAGCAGCGTAGGGCTCTTGACAGACAATGAGCAGTTCTTC.

The CDR3 DNA reads as TGCGCCAGCAGCACCAACACAGGGGTTGGAAATGAAAAACTGTTTTTT. Amino acids: CASSTNTGVGNEKLFF. The chain has TRBV5-1 and TRBJ1-4; 7 positions match TRBD1. The germline CDR1 and CDR2 sequences are SGHRS and YFSETQ. J was trimmed by 5 bases and V by 4 bases; bases with no gene match: 11. This CDR3 has 16 residues.

This clone occurred once. The chain joins TRBV19 to TRBJ1-5, with 7 bases matching TRBD1. CDR1 LNHDA and CDR2 SQIVND come from the germline V gene (reference sequence). This CDR3 has 17 residues. V shed 1 base and J 0 bases; nucleotides not matched to a gene: 6. CDR3 amino acids: CASSIGGRGNSNQPQHF. CDR3 bases: TGTGCCAGTAGTATAGGGGGCAGGGGGAATAGCAATCAGCCCCAGCATTTT. Variable domain in full (rest from reference TRBV19 and TRBJ1-5): DGGITQSPKYLFRKEGQNVTLSCEQNLNHDAMYWYRQDPGQGLRLIYYSQIVNDFQKGDIAEGYSVSREKKESFPLTVTSAQKNPTAFYLCASSIGGRGNSNQPQHFGDGTRLSIL.

This chain connects TRBV30 to TRBJ1-2; possibly TRBD1 for D (5 bases). The CDR3 runs to 13 residues. The V and J ends lost 7 bases and 2 bases respectively, with 14 bases between them. CDR1 is GTSNPN, CDR2 SVGIG, per germline (reference sequence). CDR3 bases: TGTGCCTCGATCCCAGGGAGGAACTATGGCTACACCTTC. Its translation: CASIPGRNYGYTF. The whole variable domain, filled in from reference TRBV30 and TRBJ1-2, reads SQTIHQWPATLVQPVGSPLSLECTVEGTSNPNLYWYRQAAGRGLQLLFYSVGIGQISSEVPQNLSASRPQDRQFILSSKKLLLSDSGFYLCASIPGRNYGYTFGSGTRLTVV.

This clone occurred once. The chain is built from TRBV5-6 and TRBJ2-3; 8 bases fit TRBD2. V trimming: 0 bases; J trimming: 4 bases; junction bases outside the gene matches: 4. Germline CDR1 reads SGHDT; CDR2 reads YYEEEE. The CDR3 extends over 15 amino acids. The CDR3 region is CASSLGVAGSDTQYF. The CDR3 nucleotides are TGTGCCAGCAGCTTGGGGGTAGCGGGGTCAGATACGCAGTATTTT.

The J gene is TRBJ1-5, the V gene TRBV6-6; no firm D call. Trimming cost V 3 bases and J 4 bases, with 16 bases left between them. The CDR3 sequence is 16 residues long. Germline V gene data show CDR1 as MNHNY and CDR2 as SVGAGI (reference sequence). This chain's CDR3 is CASSYWAGRENQPQHF. The CDR3 DNA is TGTGCCAGCAGTTATTGGGCGGGGAGGGAGAATCAGCCCCAGCATTTT.

This clone was seen a single time. In DNA form, the CDR3 reads TGTGCCAGCTCACCAAGAGCGGGGGGTTACAATGAGCAGTTCTTC. Translated, it gives CASSPRAGGYNEQFF. The V gene is TRBV18, the J gene TRBJ2-1; 9 nucleotides align to TRBD2. The CDR3 covers 15 residues. V trimming: 2 bases; J trimming: 4 bases; junction bases outside the gene matches: 3. Germline CDR1 reads KGHSH; CDR2 reads LQKENI.

V gene TRBV9 combines with J gene TRBJ2-3, with 8 nucleotides matching TRBD2. CDR3 length: 16 amino acids. V shed 0 bases, J shed 6 bases, and the junction held 9 bases outside the gene matches. Looked up from germline, CDR1 is SGDLS and CDR2 is YYNGEE. CDR3 protein: CASSVGISGVVDTQYF. Written as DNA, the CDR3 is TGTGCCAGCAGCGTAGGAATTAGCGGGGTAGTGGATACGCAGTATTTT.

The J gene is TRBJ2-2, the V gene TRBV19, with D possibly TRBD2 on 5 matching bases. The germline V and J ends were trimmed by 6 bases and 3 bases, with 11 bases remaining between them. CDR3 length: 14 residues. CDR1 is LNHDA and CDR2 is SQIVND in the germline V gene (reference sequence). CDR3 residues: CASSGVGDTGELFF. Here the CDR3 DNA reads TGTGCCAGTAGCGGGGTCGGGGACACCGGGGAGCTGTTTTTT.

The V call is TRBV5-1, the J call TRBJ2-7, with 9 bases fitting TRBD1. The CDR3 is made up of 15 amino acids. J lost 0 bases, V lost 5 bases, and 6 bases had no gene match. In germline, CDR1 is SGHRS, CDR2 YFSETQ. CDR3 in amino acids: CASRFGTGSSYEQYF. The CDR3 bases are TGCGCCAGCAGATTTGGGACAGGGAGCTCCTACGAGCAGTACTTC.